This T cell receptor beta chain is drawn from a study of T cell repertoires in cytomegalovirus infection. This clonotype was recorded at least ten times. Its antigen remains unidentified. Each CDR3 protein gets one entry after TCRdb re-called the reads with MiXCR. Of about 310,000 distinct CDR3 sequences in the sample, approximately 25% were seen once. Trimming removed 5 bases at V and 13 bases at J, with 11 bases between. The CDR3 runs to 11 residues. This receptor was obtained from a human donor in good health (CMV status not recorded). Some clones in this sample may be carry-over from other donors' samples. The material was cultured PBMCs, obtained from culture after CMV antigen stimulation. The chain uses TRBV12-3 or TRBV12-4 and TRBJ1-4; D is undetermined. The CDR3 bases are TGTGCCAGCAGTCTCAGGAGGCGACTGTTTTTT. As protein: CASSLRRRLFF.